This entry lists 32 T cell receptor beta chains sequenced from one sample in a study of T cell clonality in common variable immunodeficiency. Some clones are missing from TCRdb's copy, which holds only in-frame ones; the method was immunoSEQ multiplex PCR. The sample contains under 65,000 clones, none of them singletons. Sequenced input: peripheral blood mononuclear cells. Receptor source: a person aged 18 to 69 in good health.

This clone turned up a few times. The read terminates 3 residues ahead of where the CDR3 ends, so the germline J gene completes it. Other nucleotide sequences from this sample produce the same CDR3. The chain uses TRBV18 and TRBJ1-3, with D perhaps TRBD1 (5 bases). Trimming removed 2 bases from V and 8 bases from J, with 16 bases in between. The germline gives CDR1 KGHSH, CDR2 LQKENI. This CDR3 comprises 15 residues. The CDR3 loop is CASSPSARAIDTIYF. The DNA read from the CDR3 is TGTGCCAGCTCACCAAGCGCCAGGGCTATCGACACC.

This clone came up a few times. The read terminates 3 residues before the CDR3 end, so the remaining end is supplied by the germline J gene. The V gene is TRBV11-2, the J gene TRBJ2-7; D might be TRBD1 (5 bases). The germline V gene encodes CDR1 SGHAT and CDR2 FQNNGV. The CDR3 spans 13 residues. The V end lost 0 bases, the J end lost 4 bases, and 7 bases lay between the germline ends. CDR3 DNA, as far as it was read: TGTGCCAGCAGCTTAGACAGGGCTTACGAG. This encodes CASSLDRAYE. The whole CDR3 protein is CASSLDRAYEQYF. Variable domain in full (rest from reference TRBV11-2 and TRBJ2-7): EAGVAQSPRYKIIEKRQSVAFWCNPISGHATLYWYQQILGQGPKLLIQFQNNGVVDDSQLPKDRFSAERLKGVDSTLKIQPAKLEDSAVYLCASSLDRAYEQYFGPGTRLTVT.

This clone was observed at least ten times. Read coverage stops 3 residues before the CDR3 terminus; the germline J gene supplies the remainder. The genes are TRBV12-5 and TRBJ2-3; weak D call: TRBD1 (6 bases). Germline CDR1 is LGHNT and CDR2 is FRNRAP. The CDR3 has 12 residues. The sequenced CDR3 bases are TGTGCTAGTGGTTCCCAGGGGTTAGCG. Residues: CASGSQGLA. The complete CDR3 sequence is CASGSQGLAQYF.

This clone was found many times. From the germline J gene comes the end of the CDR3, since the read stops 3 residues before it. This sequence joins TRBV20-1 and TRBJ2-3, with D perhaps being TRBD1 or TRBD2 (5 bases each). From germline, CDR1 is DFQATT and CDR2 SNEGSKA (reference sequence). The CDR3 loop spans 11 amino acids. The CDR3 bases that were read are TGCAGTGCTGCTAGGGGAGAGACG. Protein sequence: CSAARGET. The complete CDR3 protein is CSAARGETQYF.

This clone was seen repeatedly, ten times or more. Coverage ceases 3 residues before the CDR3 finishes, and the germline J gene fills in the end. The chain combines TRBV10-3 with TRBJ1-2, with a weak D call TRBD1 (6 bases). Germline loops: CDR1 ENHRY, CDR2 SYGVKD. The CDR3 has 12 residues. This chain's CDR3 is CAINPGAGGYTF. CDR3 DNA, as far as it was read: TGTGCCATCAACCCAGGGGCTGGCGGC.

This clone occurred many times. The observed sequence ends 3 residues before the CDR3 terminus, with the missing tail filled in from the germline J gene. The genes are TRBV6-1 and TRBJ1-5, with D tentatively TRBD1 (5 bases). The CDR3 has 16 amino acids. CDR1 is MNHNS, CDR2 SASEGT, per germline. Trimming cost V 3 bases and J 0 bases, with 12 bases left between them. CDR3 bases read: TGTGCCAGCAGTGAGTTGGGGCACTATAGCAATCAGCCC. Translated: CASSELGHYSNQP. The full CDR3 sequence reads CASSELGHYSNQPQHF.

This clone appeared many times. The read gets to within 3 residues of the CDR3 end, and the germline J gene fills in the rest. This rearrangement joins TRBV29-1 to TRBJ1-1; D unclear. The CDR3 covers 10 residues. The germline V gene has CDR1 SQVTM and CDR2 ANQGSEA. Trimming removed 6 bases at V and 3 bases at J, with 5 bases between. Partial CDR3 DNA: TGCAGCGTAAGGCACACTGAA. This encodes CSVRHTE. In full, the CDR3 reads CSVRHTEAFF. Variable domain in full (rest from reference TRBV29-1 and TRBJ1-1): SAVISQKPSRDICQRGTSLTIQCQVDSQVTMMFWYRQQPGQSLTLIATANQGSEATYESGFVIDKFPISRPNLTFSTLTVSNMSPEDSSIYLCSVRHTEAFFGQGTRLTVV.

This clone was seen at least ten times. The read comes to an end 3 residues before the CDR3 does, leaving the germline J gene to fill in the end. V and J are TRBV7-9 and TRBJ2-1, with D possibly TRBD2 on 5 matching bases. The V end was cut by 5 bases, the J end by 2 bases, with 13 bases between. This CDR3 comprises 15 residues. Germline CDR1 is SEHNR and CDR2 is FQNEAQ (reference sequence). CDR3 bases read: TGTGCCAGCAGCCCAACTAGTGGGCCCTACAATGAG. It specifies CASSPTSGPYNE. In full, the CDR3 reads CASSPTSGPYNEQFF.

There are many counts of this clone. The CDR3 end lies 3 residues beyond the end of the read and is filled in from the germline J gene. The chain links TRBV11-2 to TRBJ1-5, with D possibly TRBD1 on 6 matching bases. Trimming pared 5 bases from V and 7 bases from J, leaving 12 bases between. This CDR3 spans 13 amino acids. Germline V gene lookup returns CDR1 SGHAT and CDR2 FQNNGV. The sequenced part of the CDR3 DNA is TGTGCCAGCAGCCTGGACAGAGAACAGCCC. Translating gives CASSLDREQP. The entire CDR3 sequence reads CASSLDREQPQHF.

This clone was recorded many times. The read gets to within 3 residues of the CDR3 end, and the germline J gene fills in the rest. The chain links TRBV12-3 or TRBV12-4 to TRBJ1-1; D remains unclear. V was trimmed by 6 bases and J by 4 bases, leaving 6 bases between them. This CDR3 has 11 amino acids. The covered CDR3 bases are TGTGCCAGCAGCCCCGTCACTGAA. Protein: CASSPVTE. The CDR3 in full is CASSPVTEAFF.

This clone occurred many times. Partial CDR3 DNA: TGCGCCAGCAGCGCCCCGGGACTAGTTCCAGATACG. Its protein product is CASSAPGLVPDT. The CDR3 in its entirety is CASSAPGLVPDTQYF. The chain couples TRBV5-1 to TRBJ2-3; 8 bases line up with TRBD2. The read terminates 3 residues ahead of where the CDR3 ends, so the germline J gene completes it. V gave up 4 bases and J gave up 4 bases; unmatched junction bases: 8. Germline loops: CDR1 SGHRS, CDR2 YFSETQ. The CDR3 covers 15 residues.

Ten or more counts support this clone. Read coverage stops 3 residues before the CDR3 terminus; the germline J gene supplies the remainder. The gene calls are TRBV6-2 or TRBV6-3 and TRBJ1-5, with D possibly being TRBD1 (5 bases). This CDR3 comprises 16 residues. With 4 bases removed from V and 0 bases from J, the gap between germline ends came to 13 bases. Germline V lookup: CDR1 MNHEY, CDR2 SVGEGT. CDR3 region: CASSLNQGNSNQPQHF. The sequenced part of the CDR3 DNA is TGTGCCAGCAGTTTAAACCAGGGAAATAGCAATCAGCCC.

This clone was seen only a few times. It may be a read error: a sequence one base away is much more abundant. Partial CDR3 DNA: TGTGCCAGCAGTGAAAGAGACAGGGTTTTTCAGCCG. Translated, it gives CASSERDRVFQP. The CDR3, in full, reads CASSERDRVFQPQYF. The chain carries TRBV6-1 and TRBJ2-3; TRBD1 matches at 7 bases. The read halts 3 residues ahead of the CDR3 end, with the missing end drawn from the germline J gene. This CDR3 has 15 residues. The germline gives CDR1 MNHNS, CDR2 SASEGT.

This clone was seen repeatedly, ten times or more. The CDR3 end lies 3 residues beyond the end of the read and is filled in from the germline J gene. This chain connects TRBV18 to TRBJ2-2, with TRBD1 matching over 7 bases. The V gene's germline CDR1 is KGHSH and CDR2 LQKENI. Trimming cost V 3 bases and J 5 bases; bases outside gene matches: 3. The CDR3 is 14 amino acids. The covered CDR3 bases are TGTGCCAGCTCACCCCTCAGGGGGACCGGGGAG. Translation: CASSPLRGTGE. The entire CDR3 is CASSPLRGTGELFF.

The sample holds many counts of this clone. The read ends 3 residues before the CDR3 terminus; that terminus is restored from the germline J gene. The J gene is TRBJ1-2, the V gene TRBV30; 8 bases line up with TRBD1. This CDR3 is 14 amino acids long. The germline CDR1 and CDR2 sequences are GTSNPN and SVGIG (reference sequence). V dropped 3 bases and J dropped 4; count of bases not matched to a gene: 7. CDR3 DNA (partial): TGTGCCTGGAGCCCCCAGGGGGCGGGCTATGGC. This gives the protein CAWSPQGAGYG. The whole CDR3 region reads CAWSPQGAGYGYTF.

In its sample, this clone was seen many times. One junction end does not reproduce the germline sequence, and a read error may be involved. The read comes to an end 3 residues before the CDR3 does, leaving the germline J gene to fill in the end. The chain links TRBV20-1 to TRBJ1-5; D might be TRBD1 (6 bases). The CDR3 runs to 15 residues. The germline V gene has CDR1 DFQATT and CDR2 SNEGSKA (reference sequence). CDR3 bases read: TGCAGTGCTAGGGGTGGGGCAGGGGAGGATCAACCC. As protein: CSARGGAGEDQP. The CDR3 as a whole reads CSARGGAGEDQPQHF.

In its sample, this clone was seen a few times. The sequenced part of the CDR3 DNA is TGTGCCTCTTTAAAGGGGGTATCCTACAATGAG. This gives the protein CASLKGVSYNE. The CDR3 as a whole reads CASLKGVSYNEAFF. The V and J genes are TRBV30 and TRBJ1-1, with D possibly matching TRBD1 (6 bases). Coverage ceases 3 residues before the CDR3 finishes, and the germline J gene fills in the end. Germline values: CDR1 GTSNPN, CDR2 SVGIG (reference sequence). This CDR3 spans 14 amino acids.

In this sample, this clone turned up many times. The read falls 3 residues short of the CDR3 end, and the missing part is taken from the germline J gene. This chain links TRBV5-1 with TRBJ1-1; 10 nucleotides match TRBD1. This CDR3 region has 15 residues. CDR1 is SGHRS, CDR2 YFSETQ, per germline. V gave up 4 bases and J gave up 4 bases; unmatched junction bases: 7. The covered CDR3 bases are TGCGCCAGCAGCCTAGGACAGGGGGAGAGCACTGAA. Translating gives CASSLGQGESTE. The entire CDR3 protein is CASSLGQGESTEAFF.

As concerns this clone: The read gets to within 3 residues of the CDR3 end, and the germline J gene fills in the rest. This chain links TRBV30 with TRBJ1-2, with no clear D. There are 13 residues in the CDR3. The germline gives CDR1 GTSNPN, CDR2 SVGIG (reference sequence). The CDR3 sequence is CAWSGPSGYDYTF. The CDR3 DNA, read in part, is TGTGCCTGGAGTGGTCCTAGCGGGTACGAC.

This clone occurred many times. The covered CDR3 bases are TGCAGTGCTAATCCGGGACTAGCGGGATCTGAG. Translation gives CSANPGLAGSE. The full CDR3 sequence reads CSANPGLAGSEQFF. The chain has TRBV20-1 and TRBJ2-1; the match to TRBD2 covers 13 bases. Read data end 3 residues before the CDR3 end; the end is taken from the germline J gene. V lost 4 bases and J lost 9; bases outside the gene matches: 6. This CDR3 region has 14 residues. Looked up from germline, CDR1 is DFQATT and CDR2 is SNEGSKA (reference sequence).

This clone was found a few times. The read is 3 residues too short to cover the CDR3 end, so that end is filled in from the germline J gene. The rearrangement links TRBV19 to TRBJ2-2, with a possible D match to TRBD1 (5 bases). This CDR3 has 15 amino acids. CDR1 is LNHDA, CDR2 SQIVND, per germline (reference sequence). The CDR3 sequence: CASSIEGAGANVLFF. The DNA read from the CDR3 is TGTGCCAGTAGTATTGAAGGGGCTGGGGCCAACGTG.

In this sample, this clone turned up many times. The DNA read from the CDR3 is TGCAGTGCTTCATCACTAGCGGCTAGCTCCTACGAG. This encodes CSASSLAASSYE. The entire CDR3 reads CSASSLAASSYEQYF. V usage is TRBV20-1 and J usage is TRBJ2-7; 8 bases are a match to TRBD2. Read data end 3 residues before the CDR3 end; the end is taken from the germline J gene. V lost 5 bases to trimming and J lost 0 bases; unmatched junction nucleotides: 9. From germline, CDR1 is DFQATT and CDR2 SNEGSKA (reference sequence). The CDR3 sequence is 15 residues long.

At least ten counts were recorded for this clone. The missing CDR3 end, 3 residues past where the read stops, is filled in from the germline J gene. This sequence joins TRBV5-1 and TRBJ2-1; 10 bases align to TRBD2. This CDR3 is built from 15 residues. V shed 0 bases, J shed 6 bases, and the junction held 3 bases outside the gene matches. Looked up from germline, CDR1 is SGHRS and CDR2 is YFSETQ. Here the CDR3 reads CASSLDLAGANEQFF. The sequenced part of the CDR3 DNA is TGCGCCAGCAGCTTGGATCTAGCGGGGGCCAATGAG. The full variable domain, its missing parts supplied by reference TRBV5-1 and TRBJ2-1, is KAGVTQTPRYLIKTRGQQVTLSCSPISGHRSVSWYQQTPGQGLQFLFEYFSETQRNKGNFPGRFSGRQFSNSRSEMNVSTLELGDSALYLCASSLDLAGANEQFFGPGTRLTVL.

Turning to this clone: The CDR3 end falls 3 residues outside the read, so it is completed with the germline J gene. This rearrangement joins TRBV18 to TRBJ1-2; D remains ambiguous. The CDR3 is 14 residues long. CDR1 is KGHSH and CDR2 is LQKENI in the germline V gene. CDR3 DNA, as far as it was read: TGTGCCAGCTCACCACCGCGTGAAGACAATGAC. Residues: CASSPPREDND. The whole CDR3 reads CASSPPREDNDYTF.

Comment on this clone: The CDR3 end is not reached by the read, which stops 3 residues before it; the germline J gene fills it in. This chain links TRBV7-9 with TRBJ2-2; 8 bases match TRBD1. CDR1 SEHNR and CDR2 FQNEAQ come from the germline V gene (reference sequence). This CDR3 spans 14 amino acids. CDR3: CASSLSGTGEKLFF. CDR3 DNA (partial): TGTGCCAGCAGCTTATCCGGGACAGGTGAAAAG.

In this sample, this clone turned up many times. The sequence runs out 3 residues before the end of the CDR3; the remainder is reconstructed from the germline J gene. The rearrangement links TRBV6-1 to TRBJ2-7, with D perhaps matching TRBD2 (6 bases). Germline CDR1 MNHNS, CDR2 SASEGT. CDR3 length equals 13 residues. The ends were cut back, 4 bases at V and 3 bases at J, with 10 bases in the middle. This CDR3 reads CASSGTIRYEQYF. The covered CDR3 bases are TGTGCCAGCAGTGGGACTATCCGCTACGAG.

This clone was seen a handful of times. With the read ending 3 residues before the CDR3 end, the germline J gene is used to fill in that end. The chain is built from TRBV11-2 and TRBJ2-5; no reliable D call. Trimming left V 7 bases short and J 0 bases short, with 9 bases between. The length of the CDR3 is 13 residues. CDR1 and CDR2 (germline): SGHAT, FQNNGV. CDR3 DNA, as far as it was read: TGTGCCAGCACTCGCGCCTACCAAGAGACC. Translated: CASTRAYQET. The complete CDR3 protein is CASTRAYQETQYF.

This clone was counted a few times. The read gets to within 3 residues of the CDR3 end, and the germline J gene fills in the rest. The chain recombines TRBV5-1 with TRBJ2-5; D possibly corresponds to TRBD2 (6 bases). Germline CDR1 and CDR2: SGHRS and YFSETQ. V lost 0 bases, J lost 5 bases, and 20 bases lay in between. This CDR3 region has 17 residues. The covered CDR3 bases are TGCGCCAGCAGCTTGGGGGTCGGGGGTCTTCTTGTGGAGACC. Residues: CASSLGVGGLLVET. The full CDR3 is CASSLGVGGLLVETQYF.

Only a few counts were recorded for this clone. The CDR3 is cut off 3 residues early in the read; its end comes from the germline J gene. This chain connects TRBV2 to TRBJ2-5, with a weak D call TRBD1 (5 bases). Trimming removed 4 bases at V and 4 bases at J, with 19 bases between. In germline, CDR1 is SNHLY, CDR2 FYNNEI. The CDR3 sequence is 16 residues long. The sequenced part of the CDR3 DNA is TGTGCCAGCAGTGGTGCAGGGTCTGTAATGGGAGAGACC. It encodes CASSGAGSVMGET. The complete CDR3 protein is CASSGAGSVMGETQYF.

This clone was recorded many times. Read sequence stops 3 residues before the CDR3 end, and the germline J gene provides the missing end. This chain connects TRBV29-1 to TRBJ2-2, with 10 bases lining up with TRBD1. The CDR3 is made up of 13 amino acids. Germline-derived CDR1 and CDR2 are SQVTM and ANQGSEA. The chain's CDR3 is CSVAGQGIEKLFF. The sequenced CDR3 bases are TGCAGCGTGGCGGGACAGGGGATTGAAAAG.

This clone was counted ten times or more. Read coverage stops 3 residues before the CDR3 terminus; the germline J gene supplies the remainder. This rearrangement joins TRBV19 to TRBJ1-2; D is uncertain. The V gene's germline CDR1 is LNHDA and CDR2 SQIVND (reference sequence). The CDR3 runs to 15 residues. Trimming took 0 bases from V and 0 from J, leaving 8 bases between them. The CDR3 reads CASSIDPVSNYGYTF. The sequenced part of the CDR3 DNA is TGTGCCAGTAGTATAGACCCCGTATCTAACTATGGC.

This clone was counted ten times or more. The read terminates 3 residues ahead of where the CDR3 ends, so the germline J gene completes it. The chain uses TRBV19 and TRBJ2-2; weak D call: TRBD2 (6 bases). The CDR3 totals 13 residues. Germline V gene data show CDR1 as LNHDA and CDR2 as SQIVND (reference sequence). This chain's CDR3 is CASSGGEWEKLFF. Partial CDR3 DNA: TGTGCCAGTAGTGGCGGGGAGTGGGAAAAG.